These 10 T cell receptor beta chains originate from one sample sequenced in a study of T cell responses to AZD1222 COVID-19 vaccine. Here immunoSEQ multiplex PCR was the method, and the copy in TCRdb shows in-frame clones only, minus some. The top ten hold approximately 6.8% of the sample, which has about 140,000 clones, just under 95% seen once. The specimen comprised peripheral blood, sampled 28 days after the second AZD1222 dose. These receptors all stem from an adult who received the AZD1222 COVID-19 vaccine.

This chain links TRBV28 with TRBJ1-6; 7 bases match TRBD1. The CDR3 is 15 amino acids. V was clipped by 6 bases and J by 7 bases; unmatched bases: 9. Per the germline V gene, CDR1 is MDHEN and CDR2 is SYDVKM. CDR3 protein: CASRIRTGLNSPLHF. The CDR3 DNA follows: TGTGCCAGCAGGATCCGGACAGGCCTCAATTCACCCCTCCACTTT.

J is TRBJ1-2 and V is TRBV25-1; 11 positions agree with TRBD1. There are 17 residues in the CDR3. Per germline, CDR1 MGHDK and CDR2 SYGVNS. Trimming cost V 4 bases and J 2 bases; bases outside gene matches: 9. This CDR3 is CASSALPGQGANYGYTF. CDR3 sequence (DNA): TGTGCCAGCAGTGCCCTCCCTGGACAGGGGGCAAACTATGGCTACACCTTC.

The chain joins TRBV19 to TRBJ2-1; TRBD1 aligns across 7 bases. Germline V CDR1 and CDR2: LNHDA, SQIVND (reference sequence). There are 15 residues in the CDR3. J gave up 4 bases and V 4 bases, and 7 bases lay outside the gene matches. The CDR3 loop reads CASSTAGTAYNEQFF. The CDR3 nucleotides are TGTGCCAGTAGTACGGCCGGGACAGCTTACAATGAGCAGTTCTTC.

The V and J genes are TRBV5-1 and TRBJ1-2, with D perhaps TRBD1 (6 bases). The CDR3 is 16 residues long. Trimming pared 4 bases from V and 5 bases from J, leaving 21 bases between. Germline lookup yields CDR1 SGHRS and CDR2 YFSETQ. The CDR3 loop is CASSTGAPGQDYGYTF. In nucleotides, the CDR3 is TGCGCCAGCAGCACCGGAGCCCCGGGACAAGATTATGGCTACACCTTC.

The V gene is TRBV18, the J gene TRBJ1-1, with 12 nucleotides matching TRBD1. The CDR3 is 16 residues long. The J segment lost 4 bases and the V segment lost 1 base, leaving 4 bases of the junction unmatched. Germline V lookup: CDR1 KGHSH, CDR2 LQKENI. The CDR3 DNA reads TGTGCCAGCTCACCACGGGGGACAGGGGGCTTCACTGAAGCTTTCTTT. Encoded protein: CASSPRGTGGFTEAFF. The variable domain in full, completed from reference TRBV18 and TRBJ1-1, reads NAGVMQNPRHLVRRRGQEARLRCSPMKGHSHVYWYRQLPEEGLKFMVYLQKENIIDESGMPKERFSAEFPKEGPSILRIQQVVRGDSAAYFCASSPRGTGGFTEAFFGQGTRLTVV.

V is TRBV7-9 and J is TRBJ2-2; 9 bases match TRBD1. The CDR3 runs to 18 residues. The V gene's germline CDR1 is SEHNR and CDR2 FQNEAQ (reference sequence). Losses at the gene ends were 1 base for V and 2 bases for J; bases not matched to a gene: 8. DNA of the CDR3: TGTGCCAGCAGCTTAGGAGTCGGACAGGGGCGCAACACCGGGGAGCTGTTTTTT. Its translation: CASSLGVGQGRNTGELFF.

The chain couples TRBV4-3 to TRBJ2-5, with D possibly TRBD2 on 6 matching bases. The CDR3 extends over 16 amino acids. Germline-derived CDR1 and CDR2 are LGHNA and YSLEER. The V end was cut by 1 base, the J end by 3 bases, with 15 bases between. The CDR3 spells CASSQGEAGSKETQYF. The CDR3 DNA reads as TGCGCCAGCAGCCAAGGGGAGGCGGGGTCAAAAGAGACCCAGTACTTC.

As for this clone: This specimen includes other DNA sequences encoding the same CDR3. The rearrangement joins TRBV7-3 to TRBJ1-1; no clear D gene. This CDR3 is 13 amino acids long. CDR1 and CDR2 (germline): SGHTA, FQGTGA. Trimming removed 4 bases from V and 0 bases from J, with 6 bases in between. CDR3 in amino acids: CASSSTVNTEAFF. The CDR3 DNA reads as TGTGCCAGCAGCTCCACGGTGAACACTGAAGCTTTCTTT.

The chain is built from TRBV7-9 and TRBJ2-7; D is unclear. The germline CDR1 and CDR2 sequences are SEHNR and FQNEAQ (reference sequence). The V and J ends lost 5 bases and 2 bases respectively, with 10 bases between them. The CDR3 sequence is 13 residues long. CDR3 nucleotides: TGTGCCAGCAGCCCCGCCGCGACCTACGAGCAGTACTTC. Amino acids: CASSPAATYEQYF.

The chain combines TRBV6-2 or TRBV6-3 with TRBJ2-2; D might be TRBD1 (6 bases). CDR3 length: 16 amino acids. Trimming left V 5 bases short and J 4 bases short, with 17 bases between. Germline V gene data show CDR1 as MNHEY and CDR2 as SVGEGT. The CDR3 region has the DNA TGTGCCAGCAGTGGACTCGGGACAAGACCCACCGGGGAGCTGTTTTTT. Translating it yields CASSGLGTRPTGELFF.